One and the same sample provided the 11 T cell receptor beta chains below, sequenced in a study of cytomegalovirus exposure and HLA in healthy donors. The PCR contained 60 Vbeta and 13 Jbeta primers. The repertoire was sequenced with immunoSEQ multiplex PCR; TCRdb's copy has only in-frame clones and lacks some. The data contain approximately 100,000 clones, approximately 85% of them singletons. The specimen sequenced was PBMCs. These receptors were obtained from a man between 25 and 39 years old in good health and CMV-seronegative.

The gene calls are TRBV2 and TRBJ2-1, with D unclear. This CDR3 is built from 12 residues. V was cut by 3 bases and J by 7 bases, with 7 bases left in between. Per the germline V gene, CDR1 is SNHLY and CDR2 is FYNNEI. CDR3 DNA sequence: TGTGCCAGCAGTGACCCTGAGAATGAGCAGTTCTTC. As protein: CASSDPENEQFF.

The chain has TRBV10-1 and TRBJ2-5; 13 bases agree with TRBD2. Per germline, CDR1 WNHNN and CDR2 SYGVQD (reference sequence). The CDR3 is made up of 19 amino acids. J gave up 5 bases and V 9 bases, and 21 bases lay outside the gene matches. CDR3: CARRYGQGRLAGGGETQYF. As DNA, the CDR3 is TGCGCCAGACGGTACGGGCAGGGAAGACTAGCGGGAGGAGGTGAGACCCAGTACTTC.

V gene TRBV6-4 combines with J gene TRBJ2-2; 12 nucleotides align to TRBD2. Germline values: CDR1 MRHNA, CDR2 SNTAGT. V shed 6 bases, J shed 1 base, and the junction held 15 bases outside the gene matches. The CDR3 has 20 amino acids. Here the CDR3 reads CASRIRNLAGGPRNTGELFF. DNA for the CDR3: TGTGCCAGCAGGATTCGGAATCTAGCGGGGGGGCCTCGGAACACCGGGGAGCTGTTTTTT.

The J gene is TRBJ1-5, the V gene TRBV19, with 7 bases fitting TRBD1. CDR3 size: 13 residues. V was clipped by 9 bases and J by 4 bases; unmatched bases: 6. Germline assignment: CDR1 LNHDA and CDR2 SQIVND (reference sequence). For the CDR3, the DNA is TGTGCCAGGCGGGACAGAGAAAATCAGCCCCAGCATTTT. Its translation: CARRDRENQPQHF.

The CDR3 nucleotides read TGTGCCAGCAGTGACTCGGGTACAAAAGGAGGTACGCAGTATTTT. Protein sequence: CASSDSGTKGGTQYF. The chain uses TRBV6-4 and TRBJ2-3; D is perhaps TRBD2 (5 bases). V lost 0 bases and J lost 8, with 15 bases in between. CDR3 size: 15 residues. Per germline, CDR1 MRHNA and CDR2 SNTAGT.

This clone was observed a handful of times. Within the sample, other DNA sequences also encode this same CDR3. CDR3 sequence reads: CASSGTGFGYTF. CDR3 DNA: TGTGCCAGCAGTGGGACAGGGTTCGGCTACACCTTC. The chain carries TRBV25-1 and TRBJ1-2, with 8 nucleotides matching TRBD1. The V gene end was trimmed by 4 bases and the J gene end by 8 bases; junction bases not matched to a gene: 3. The CDR3 totals 12 residues. Germline assignment: CDR1 MGHDK and CDR2 SYGVNS.

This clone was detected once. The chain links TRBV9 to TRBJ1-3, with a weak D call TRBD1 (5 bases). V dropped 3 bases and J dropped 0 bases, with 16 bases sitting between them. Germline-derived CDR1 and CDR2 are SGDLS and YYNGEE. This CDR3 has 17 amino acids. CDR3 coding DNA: TGTGCCAGCAGCGCTGCGGGGGGAACCGTCTCTGGAAACACCATATATTTT. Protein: CASSAAGGTVSGNTIYF.

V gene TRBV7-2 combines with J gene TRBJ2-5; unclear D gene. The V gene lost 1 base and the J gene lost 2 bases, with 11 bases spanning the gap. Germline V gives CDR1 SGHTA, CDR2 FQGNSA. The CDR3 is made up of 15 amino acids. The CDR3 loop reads CASSLVVWSQETQYF. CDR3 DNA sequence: TGTGCCAGCAGCTTAGTAGTCTGGTCACAAGAGACCCAGTACTTC. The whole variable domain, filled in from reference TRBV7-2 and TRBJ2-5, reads GAGVSQSPSNKVTEKGKDVELRCDPISGHTALYWYRQSLGQGLEFLIYFQGNSAPDKSGLPSDRFSAERTGGSVSTLTIQRTQQEDSAVYLCASSLVVWSQETQYFGPGTRLLVL.

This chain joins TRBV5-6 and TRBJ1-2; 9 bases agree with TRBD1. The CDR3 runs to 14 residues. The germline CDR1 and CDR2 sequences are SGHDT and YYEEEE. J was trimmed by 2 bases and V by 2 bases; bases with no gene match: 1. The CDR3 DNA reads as TGTGCCAGCAGCTTCGGGACAGGGAACTATGGCTACACCTTC. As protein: CASSFGTGNYGYTF.

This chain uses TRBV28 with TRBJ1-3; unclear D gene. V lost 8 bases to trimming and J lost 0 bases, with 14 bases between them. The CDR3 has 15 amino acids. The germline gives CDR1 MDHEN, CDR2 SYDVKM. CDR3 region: CASSPGGISGNTIYF. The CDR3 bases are TGTGCCAGCTCCCCGGGCGGGATCTCTGGAAACACCATATATTTT.

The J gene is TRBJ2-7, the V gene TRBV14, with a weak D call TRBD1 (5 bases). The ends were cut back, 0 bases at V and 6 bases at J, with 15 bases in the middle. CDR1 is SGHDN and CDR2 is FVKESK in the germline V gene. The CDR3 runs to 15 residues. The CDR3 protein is CASSQDLGRAREQYF. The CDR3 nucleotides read TGTGCCAGCAGCCAAGATCTGGGCAGGGCACGCGAGCAGTACTTC. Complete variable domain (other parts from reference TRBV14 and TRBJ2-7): EAGVTQFPSHSVIEKGQTVTLRCDPISGHDNLYWYRRVMGKEIKFLLHFVKESKQDESGMPNNRFLAERTGGTYSTLKVQPAELEDSGVYFCASSQDLGRAREQYFGPGTRLTVT.